A selection of T cell receptor beta chains follows, all from one sample in a study of blood T cell repertoires in COVID-19. Clones were sequenced by immunoSEQ multiplex PCR, and TCRdb holds only the in-frame ones, with some missing. Among a few hundred thousand clones, around 88% were seen once, and the ten largest hold 10% to 15%. The specimen was peripheral blood. The receptors were sampled from a woman between 45 and 60 years old with COVID-19, enrolled during active disease. The CDR3 runs from the conserved cysteine through the conserved F or W. D genes are given only for firm matches. Not all rows give a size; the values are once, few, many and, for expanded clones, a class.

j_call clone_size d_call v_call cdr3_nt cdr3_aa
TRBJ2-7 - TRBD1 TRBV6-6 TGTGCCAGCAGAACCGGGACAGGGAGCTACGAGCAGTACTTC CASRTGTGSYEQYF
TRBJ2-2 few - TRBV7-9 TGTGCCAGCAGCTTAGGACTAGGGAGCACCGGGGAGCTGTTTTTT CASSLGLGSTGELFF
TRBJ2-1 - TRBD2 TRBV7-6 TGTGCCAGCAGCTTAGGCACTAGCGGGGAAACGGTTCCTTACAATGAGCAGTTCTTC CASSLGTSGETVPYNEQFF
TRBJ1-1 - TRBD1 TRBV28 TGTGCCAGCAGGACACAGGGGACCACTTTGGGAGCTTTCTTT CASRTQGTTLGAFF
TRBJ2-3 - - TRBV29-1 TGCAGCGTTGATGGAGGGGGCACAGATACGCAGTATTTT CSVDGGGTDTQYF
TRBJ1-2 - - TRBV5-1 TGCGCCAGCAGCTTAGCAGGCTATGGCTACACCTTC CASSLAGYGYTF
TRBJ2-5 - - TRBV7-2 TGTGCCAGCAGCTCGGGACTTCAAGAGACCCAGTACTTC CASSSGLQETQYF
TRBJ2-3 - - TRBV5-1 TGCGCCAGCAGCGCGGTATCCGTAGATACGCAGTATTTT CASSAVSVDTQYF
TRBJ1-1 - - TRBV25-1 TGTGCCAGCAGTGAGGTGGGCTTGAACACTGAAGCTTTCTTT CASSEVGLNTEAFF
TRBJ2-5 - - TRBV6-1 TGTGCCAGCAGTGACACAGGGATTCTGGGGCGGACCCAGTACTTC CASSDTGILGRTQYF
TRBJ2-7 - TRBD2 TRBV2 TGTGCCAGCGGGGGACTAGCGGGGCCCCTGACCCCCTACTACGAGCAGTACTTC CASGGLAGPLTPYYEQYF
TRBJ1-6 - - TRBV19 TGTGCCAGTGGAAACTCAGGGTGGGATTCACCCCTCCACTTT CASGNSGWDSPLHF
TRBJ1-4 - TRBD1 TRBV19 TGTGCCAGTAGTGTTACAGGGGGAGTGGGTGAAAAACTGTTTTTT CASSVTGGVGEKLFF
TRBJ2-1 - - TRBV18 TGTGCCAGCTCTCCTTCCCGGGTTGACTCCTACAATGAGCAGTTCTTC CASSPSRVDSYNEQFF
TRBJ2-7 - - TRBV5-1 TGCGCCAGCAGCTTGACAGGGTGGCCTTACGAGCAGTACTTC CASSLTGWPYEQYF
TRBJ1-1 - - TRBV6-5 TGTGCCAGCAGTCTTCAGGGGAACACTGAAGCTTTCTTT CASSLQGNTEAFF
TRBJ2-5 - TRBD1 TRBV27 TGTGCCAGCAGAGGACAGGGGGCAAGATCTGGGCCTCAAGAGACCCAGTACTTC CASRGQGARSGPQETQYF
TRBJ1-1 - TRBD1 TRBV19 TGTGCCAGTCGAGAGACAGGGGAGAACACTGAAGCTTTCTTT CASRETGENTEAFF
TRBJ2-1 once TRBD2 TRBV9 TGTGCCAGCAGCGTAGGGGGGACTACACTCTACAATGAGCAGTTCTTC CASSVGGTTLYNEQFF
TRBJ2-7 once - TRBV19 TGTGCCAGTTCTCGAAGGGGGGGGGTAATCCACGAGCAGTACTTC CASSRRGGVIHEQYF
TRBJ2-2 - - TRBV3-1/TRBV3-2 TGTGCCAGCAGCCGACCTACGACAGGGAACACCGGGGAGCTGTTTTTT CASSRPTTGNTGELFF
TRBJ1-4 - - TRBV18 TGTGCCAGCTCACCACCGGGAGGAGAAAAACTGTTTTTT CASSPPGGEKLFF
TRBJ2-5 - - TRBV4-2 TGTGCCAGCAGCCAAGACCTGGCAGGGATTCAAGAGACCCAGTACTTC CASSQDLAGIQETQYF
TRBJ1-6 once - TRBV27 TGTGCCAGCAGTTTAAGACAGTATAATTCACCCCTCCACTTT CASSLRQYNSPLHF